Below are 8 T cell receptor beta chains sequenced from a single sample in a study of cytomegalovirus exposure and HLA in healthy donors. Assay used: immunoSEQ multiplex PCR; TCRdb lists only in-frame clones, some missing. The sample carries over 45,000 clones, approximately 94% recorded once. The sample consisted of PBMCs. These TCRs come from a man between 18 and 35 years old in good health and CMV-seronegative.

The CDR3 nucleotides read TGTGCCAGCAGCCTCGACAGGGCCAATCAGCCCCAGCATTTT. Amino acid sequence: CASSLDRANQPQHF. This chain joins TRBV11-3 and TRBJ1-5; 7 positions match TRBD1. The germline CDR1 and CDR2 sequences are SGHNT and YENEEA. This CDR3 comprises 14 residues. V shed 5 bases, J shed 3 bases, and the junction held 4 bases outside the gene matches. Using reference TRBV11-3 and TRBJ1-5 for the parts outside the CDR3, the full variable domain is EAGVVQSPRYKIIEKKQPVAFWCNPISGHNTLYWYLQNLGQGPELLIRYENEEAVDDSQLPKDRFSAERLKGVDSTLKIQPAELGDSAVYLCASSLDRANQPQHFGDGTRLSIL.

This rearrangement joins TRBV11-1 to TRBJ2-1, with 16 bases fitting TRBD2. Germline assignment: CDR1 SGHAT and CDR2 FQDESV (reference sequence). The CDR3 runs 18 residues. V shed 5 bases and J 3 bases; nucleotides not matched to a gene: 7. CDR3 loop: CASSRGLAGGGFYNEQFF. CDR3 nucleotide sequence: TGTGCCAGCAGCCGGGGACTAGCGGGAGGGGGATTCTACAATGAGCAGTTCTTC.

V is TRBV2 and J is TRBJ2-2; the match to TRBD1 covers 8 bases. CDR3 size: 15 residues. Germline V CDR1 and CDR2: SNHLY, FYNNEI. V trimming: 7 bases; J trimming: 7 bases; junction bases outside the gene matches: 11. The CDR3 region is CASIRGQGLVGELFF. CDR3 DNA sequence: TGTGCCAGCATACGAGGACAGGGTCTCGTCGGGGAGCTGTTTTTT. The whole variable domain, filled in from reference TRBV2 and TRBJ2-2, reads EPEVTQTPSHQVTQMGQEVILRCVPISNHLYFYWYRQILGQKVEFLVSFYNNEISEKSEIFDDQFSVERPDGSNFTLKIRSTKLEDSAMYFCASIRGQGLVGELFFGEGSRLTVL.

The CDR3 coding sequence is TGTGCCAGCAGCCCGGGACAGGGTCTGAGCTATGGCTACACCTTC. Amino acids: CASSPGQGLSYGYTF. The chain uses TRBV5-4 and TRBJ1-2; TRBD1 agrees at 9 bases. V shed 4 bases, J shed 4 bases, and the junction held 8 bases outside the gene matches. The CDR3 runs to 15 residues. Germline-derived CDR1 and CDR2 are SGHNT and YYREEE (reference sequence).

The chain couples TRBV2 to TRBJ2-7, with TRBD2 as a possible D gene (5 bases). Trimming stripped 3 bases from V and 4 bases from J, with 10 bases between. Germline V gene lookup returns CDR1 SNHLY and CDR2 FYNNEI. The CDR3 length is 13 residues. For the CDR3, the DNA is TGTGCCAGCAGTGAGAGGGCATGGTACGAGCAGTACTTC. It encodes CASSERAWYEQYF.

In nucleotides, the CDR3 is TGTGCCAGCAGCGTGGACAGGGGGCGGAAAGGCTACACCTTC. Residues: CASSVDRGRKGYTF. The V call is TRBV13, the J call TRBJ1-2; 11 bases align to TRBD1. V lost 5 bases and J lost 8; bases outside the gene matches: 7. CDR1 is PRHDT, CDR2 FYEKMQ, per germline (reference sequence). The CDR3 is 14 amino acids. The whole variable domain, filled in from reference TRBV13 and TRBJ1-2, reads AAGVIQSPRHLIKEKRETATLKCYPIPRHDTVYWYQQGPGQDPQFLISFYEKMQSDKGSIPDRFSAQQFSDYHSELNMSSLELGDSALYFCASSVDRGRKGYTFGSGTRLTVV.

This clone appeared once. The chain has TRBV7-6 and TRBJ1-1, with D tentatively TRBD1 (6 bases). CDR3 length equals 14 residues. The germline gives CDR1 SGHVS, CDR2 FNYEAQ. Trimming stripped 3 bases from V and 1 base from J, with 9 bases between. CDR3 region: CASSLGAANTEAFF. The CDR3, as DNA: TGTGCCAGCAGCTTGGGGGCGGCGAACACTGAAGCTTTCTTT.

This sequence joins TRBV27 and TRBJ2-7; 7 bases align to TRBD1. After removal of 2 bases from V and 6 bases from J, the junction contained 10 bases not matched to a gene. Germline V lookup: CDR1 MNHEY, CDR2 SMNVEV (reference sequence). CDR3 length equals 15 residues. The CDR3 loop reads CASSLRGQGMREQYF. The CDR3 bases are TGTGCCAGCAGTTTAAGGGGGCAGGGAATGCGCGAGCAGTACTTC.